The subject of this entry is one T cell receptor (beta chain). Its antigen is undetermined. These data belong to a study of T cells in localized non-small cell lung cancer. Clones were read by immunoSEQ multiplex PCR, and TCRdb kept only the in-frame ones, dropping some. The table lists around 50,000 clones, 80% to 90% of them singletons. This CDR3 is 12 amino acids long. The ends were cut back, 5 bases at V and 9 bases at J, with 14 bases in the middle. Germline values: CDR1 SEHNR, CDR2 FQNEAQ (reference sequence). Study-wide findings and caveats: Heterogeneity stays possible, as sequencing covered only one tumor region. Uninvolved adjacent lung had higher T cell clonality than tumor and all other tissues. Density of T cells in blood, when higher, went with longer overall survival. Among the top 100 tumor clones, a median roughly 57 appeared in adjacent lung.

The rearrangement uses TRBV7-9 and TRBJ2-7; D is unresolved. The receptor comes from a woman aged 40 to 75 with stage I lung adenocarcinoma. This specimen consisted of peripheral blood, obtained before any cancer treatment. CDR3 sequence (DNA): TGTGCCAGCAGCCCCGGTACCGGCCCGCAGTACTTC. It encodes CASSPGTGPQYF.